This TCR beta chain comes out of a study of blood T cells in healthy people across ages. Together with a sample-barcoded 5' primer, a J-beta primer mix was included in a second PCR lasting about 7 to 12 cycles. TCRdb itself ran the 5' RACE reads through MiXCR, one entry per CDR3 protein. The data show around 940,000 distinct CDR3 sequences, approximately 50% seen once. Germline values: CDR1 SGHRS, CDR2 YFSETQ. The CDR3 is made up of 15 amino acids. Trimming took 3 bases from V and 4 from J, leaving 14 bases between them. This sequence joins TRBV5-1 and TRBJ2-1; D remains unclear. This clonotype originated in a woman aged 60-75 years in good health. Sequenced sample: blood. The CDR3 spells CASSSGDGTYNEQFF. In DNA, the CDR3 is TGCGCCAGCAGCTCCGGAGACGGAACTTACAATGAGCAGTTCTTC.